A single sample gave rise to the 27 T cell receptor beta chains below, sequenced in a study of CD8 T cells in Susac syndrome. Random hexamers primed reverse transcription of 0.5 to 1 ug RNA. TCRdb passed the immunoSEQ multiplex PCR reads through MiXCR, listing each CDR3 protein once. The table records approximately 130,000 distinct CDR3 sequences, around 94% of them present only once. Sequenced material: CD4+ T cells from PBMCs. Receptors originate from a human donor in good health.

This sequence joins TRBV29-1 and TRBJ2-3; 7 nucleotides match TRBD1. The length of the CDR3 is 13 residues. V was clipped by 8 bases and J by 1 base; unmatched bases: 6. From germline, CDR1 is SQVTM and CDR2 ANQGSEA. CDR3 residues: CSQQGTGTDTQYF. The CDR3 DNA reads TGCAGCCAACAAGGGACAGGCACAGATACGCAGTATTTT.

The chain employs TRBV15 and TRBJ2-1; D not certain. The germline V and J ends were trimmed by 0 bases and 5 bases, with 14 bases remaining between them. The germline gives CDR1 LNHNV, CDR2 YYDKDF (reference sequence). CDR3 length equals 16 residues. The CDR3 loop reads CATSRDWSKVHNEQFF. CDR3 DNA sequence: TGTGCCACCAGCAGAGATTGGTCCAAGGTCCACAATGAGCAGTTCTTC.

The chain employs TRBV30 and TRBJ1-1, with 7 bases identical to TRBD1. V shed 1 base and J 1 base; nucleotides not matched to a gene: 9. This CDR3 is built from 16 residues. Germline CDR1 reads GTSNPN; CDR2 reads SVGIG (reference sequence). This chain's CDR3 is CAWSATRTGANTEAFF. The CDR3 DNA sequence: TGTGCCTGGAGTGCAACGAGGACAGGCGCGAACACTGAAGCTTTCTTT. Filled out from reference TRBV30 and TRBJ1-1, the complete variable domain reads SQTIHQWPATLVQPVGSPLSLECTVEGTSNPNLYWYRQAAGRGLQLLFYSVGIGQISSEVPQNLSASRPQDRQFILSSKKLLLSDSGFYLCAWSATRTGANTEAFFGQGTRLTVV.

J is TRBJ1-2 and V is TRBV29-1; D not resolved. The CDR3 is 13 residues long. V lost 6 bases to trimming and J lost 4 bases, with 15 bases between them. Germline V gene data show CDR1 as SQVTM and CDR2 as ANQGSEA. CDR3 amino acids: CSVTTGAIYGYTF. The CDR3 DNA is TGCAGCGTGACGACGGGAGCAATCTATGGCTACACCTTC.

The chain joins TRBV23-1 to TRBJ2-6, with 10 bases identical to TRBD1. TRBV23-1 is an ORF, and what it does is uncertain. V lost 3 bases to trimming and J lost 2 bases; unmatched junction nucleotides: 4. The CDR3 sequence is 17 residues long. Here the CDR3 reads CASSQRQGAPGANVLTF. The CDR3 coding sequence is TGCGCCAGCAGTCAGAGACAGGGGGCCCCTGGGGCCAACGTCCTGACTTTC.

The rearrangement links TRBV15 to TRBJ2-1; D ambiguous. Germline CDR1 LNHNV, CDR2 YYDKDF (reference sequence). V lost 0 bases, J lost 7 bases, and 13 bases lay in between. The CDR3 totals 15 residues. CDR3: CATSRDLGFGNEQFF. As DNA, the CDR3 is TGTGCCACCAGCAGAGATCTCGGCTTCGGAAATGAGCAGTTCTTC.

As DNA, the CDR3 is TGTGCCAGCAGCTTAGACAGGGGGCAAAACATTCAGTACTTC. This codes for CASSLDRGQNIQYF. The chain couples TRBV7-8 to TRBJ2-4, with 9 bases aligning to TRBD1. CDR3 size: 14 residues. Germline-derived CDR1 and CDR2 are SGHVS and FQNEAQ. The J segment lost 5 bases and the V segment lost 1 base, leaving 0 bases of the junction unmatched. The variable domain in full, completed from reference TRBV7-8 and TRBJ2-4, reads GAGVSQSPRYKVAKRGQDVALRCDPISGHVSLFWYQQALGQGPEFLTYFQNEAQLDKSGLPSDRFFAERPEGSVSTLKIQRTQQEDSAVYLCASSLDRGQNIQYFGAGTRLSVL.

The chain joins TRBV20-1 to TRBJ2-7; D possibly corresponds to TRBD2 (6 bases). The CDR3 contains 17 residues. Germline values: CDR1 DFQATT, CDR2 SNEGSKA (reference sequence). Trimming cost V 3 bases and J 4 bases, with 25 bases left between them. CDR3 region: CSASQRRDHWGPYEQYF. CDR3 DNA sequence: TGCAGTGCTAGCCAAAGGAGGGACCATTGGGGTCCGTACGAGCAGTACTTC.

This clonotype was detected once. The V call is TRBV5-4, the J call TRBJ2-1; 8 nucleotides match TRBD2. Germline V CDR1 and CDR2: SGHNT, YYREEE (reference sequence). There are 15 residues in the CDR3. V was pared by 6 bases and J by 5 bases, with 10 bases of the junction left unmatched. The CDR3 DNA is TGTGCCAGCACCCCTTATAGCGGGGAGGACAATGAGCAGTTCTTC. Amino acid sequence: CASTPYSGEDNEQFF.

This chain connects TRBV28 to TRBJ2-1; TRBD1 matches at 9 bases. Germline values: CDR1 MDHEN, CDR2 SYDVKM. The CDR3 runs 16 residues. J lost 8 bases, V lost 4 bases, and 12 bases had no gene match. The CDR3 DNA reads TGTGCCAGCAGTTCCACCGGGACAGGGAGTAGGTATGAGCAGTTCTTC. Protein: CASSSTGTGSRYEQFF.

The chain links TRBV10-3 to TRBJ1-5, with D unclear. The CDR3 is 15 amino acids. The V end was cut by 0 bases, the J end by 1 base, with 7 bases between. Germline CDR1 reads ENHRY; CDR2 reads SYGVKD. CDR3 in amino acids: CAISESGASNQPQHF. The CDR3 region has the DNA TGTGCCATCAGTGAGTCGGGCGCCAGCAATCAGCCCCAGCATTTT.

The V and J genes are TRBV5-1 and TRBJ1-1; TRBD1 might be the D (6 bases). Germline V gene lookup returns CDR1 SGHRS and CDR2 YFSETQ. V was shortened by 0 bases and J by 6 bases, with 21 bases between the two germline ends. This CDR3 has 17 residues. The CDR3 DNA sequence: TGCGCCAGCAGCTTGGAGGGTAATCCGGGGGCGATGTCTGAAGCTTTCTTT. It encodes CASSLEGNPGAMSEAFF.

The chain recombines TRBV3-1 with TRBJ1-2, with a weak D call TRBD1 (6 bases). The CDR3 consists of 14 residues. V was cut by 4 bases and J by 5 bases, with 14 bases left in between. Germline CDR1 LGHDT, CDR2 YNNKEL (reference sequence). CDR3 residues: CASSPFGTPYGYTF. Written as DNA, the CDR3 is TGTGCCAGCAGCCCGTTCGGGACACCTTATGGCTACACCTTC.

This chain links TRBV12-3 or TRBV12-4 with TRBJ2-7, with D possibly being TRBD1 or TRBD2 (5 bases each). This CDR3 contains 15 residues. The V gene lost 1 base and the J gene lost 0 bases, with 10 bases spanning the gap. The CDR3 bases are TGTGCCAGCAGTTTAGTCGGGGACCGCTCCTACGAGCAGTACTTC. Its translation is CASSLVGDRSYEQYF.

The chain joins TRBV12-3 or TRBV12-4 to TRBJ1-2, with D perhaps TRBD1 (5 bases). V gave up 1 base and J gave up 4 bases, with 13 bases separating them. CDR3 length: 15 amino acids. The CDR3 region is CASSLGAQAIYGYTF. The CDR3 nucleotides are TGTGCCAGCAGTTTAGGGGCACAGGCGATCTATGGCTACACCTTC.

This rearrangement joins TRBV7-3 to TRBJ2-1; D uncertain. Germline V gene data show CDR1 as SGHTA and CDR2 as FQGTGA. The CDR3 spans 12 residues. Trimming left V 5 bases short and J 8 bases short, with 10 bases between. The chain's CDR3 is CASSPRLDEQFF. The CDR3 DNA follows: TGTGCCAGCAGCCCTCGTTTGGATGAGCAGTTCTTC.

The chain joins TRBV3-1 to TRBJ1-5; no clear D. Germline CDR1 and CDR2: LGHDT and YNNKEL (reference sequence). The V gene lost 3 bases and the J gene lost 2 bases, with 5 bases spanning the gap. The CDR3 is 13 amino acids. CDR3 sequence (DNA): TGTGCCAGCAGCCATGCAGGCAATCAGCCCCAGCATTTT. It encodes CASSHAGNQPQHF.

The V gene is TRBV5-1, the J gene TRBJ1-2; perhaps TRBD1 as D (6 bases). With 4 bases removed from V and 4 bases from J, the gap between germline ends came to 17 bases. CDR1 is SGHRS and CDR2 is YFSETQ in the germline V gene. The CDR3 loop spans 15 amino acids. The CDR3 loop is CASSQVGQSFYGYTF. CDR3 in DNA: TGCGCCAGCAGCCAAGTCGGACAGTCGTTCTATGGCTACACCTTC.

The chain uses TRBV7-2 and TRBJ2-7; D gene ambiguous. Trimming took 1 base from V and 2 from J, leaving 6 bases between them. The CDR3 runs 13 residues. CDR1 and CDR2 from the germline V gene are SGHTA and FQGNSA. The CDR3 DNA follows: TGTGCCAGCAGCTTAGATCGCCCCTACGAGCAGTACTTC. It yields the protein CASSLDRPYEQYF.

This chain links TRBV6-6 with TRBJ2-2; 7 bases are a match to TRBD1. This CDR3 comprises 15 residues. Germline values: CDR1 MNHNY, CDR2 SVGAGI (reference sequence). Trimming at V came to 2 bases and at J to 3 bases, leaving 3 bases not matched to a gene. The CDR3 DNA is TGTGCCAGCAGTTACCGGACAGGCGACACCGGGGAGCTGTTTTTT. It yields the protein CASSYRTGDTGELFF.

The rearrangement joins TRBV13 to TRBJ1-1; D not resolved. Germline CDR1 PRHDT, CDR2 FYEKMQ (reference sequence). The CDR3 has 12 amino acids. Trimming left V 4 bases short and J 3 bases short, with 6 bases between. CDR3 nucleotide sequence: TGTGCCAGCAGCTCGAGAGACACTGAAGCTTTCTTT. Its protein is CASSSRDTEAFF.

The chain has TRBV6-6 and TRBJ2-3, with 9 nucleotides matching TRBD1. The CDR3 consists of 15 residues. Germline V lookup: CDR1 MNHNY, CDR2 SVGAGI (reference sequence). V trimming: 6 bases; J trimming: 2 bases; junction bases outside the gene matches: 6. CDR3 bases: TGTGCCAGCAGGCTTGGACAGGGGTACACAGATACGCAGTATTTT. This encodes CASRLGQGYTDTQYF.

V and J are TRBV5-1 and TRBJ1-5; D ambiguous. The V end lost 0 bases, the J end lost 1 base, and 11 bases lay between the germline ends. The germline gives CDR1 SGHRS, CDR2 YFSETQ. The CDR3 sequence is 16 residues long. The CDR3 bases are TGCGCCAGCAGCTTGGGGGTGGGAGGAAGCAATCAGCCCCAGCATTTT. Protein sequence: CASSLGVGGSNQPQHF.

The rearrangement joins TRBV7-9 to TRBJ2-1; 10 nucleotides line up with TRBD2. With 4 bases clipped from V and 0 bases from J, the junction kept 9 bases outside the gene matches. CDR1 and CDR2 (germline): SEHNR, FQNEAQ (reference sequence). The CDR3 covers 18 residues. The CDR3: CASSSNAGTSASYNEQFF. CDR3 nucleotide sequence: TGTGCCAGCAGCTCGAACGCCGGGACTAGCGCCTCCTACAATGAGCAGTTCTTC.

CDR3: CASGKETQYF. The CDR3 DNA follows: TGTGCCAGCGGGAAAGAGACCCAGTACTTC. The chain is built from TRBV2 and TRBJ2-5; D is undetermined. CDR3 length: 10 residues. Germline V lookup: CDR1 SNHLY, CDR2 FYNNEI. V dropped 8 bases and J dropped 3 bases, with 4 bases sitting between them.

The chain joins TRBV7-9 to TRBJ1-2; TRBD1 is a possible D gene (5 bases). V was shortened by 3 bases and J by 4 bases, with 12 bases between the two germline ends. Per the germline V gene, CDR1 is SEHNR and CDR2 is FQNEAQ (reference sequence). The CDR3 has 14 amino acids. The CDR3 DNA reads as TGTGCCAGCAGCTTCCGACAGAGCCCCTATGGCTACACCTTC. It yields the protein CASSFRQSPYGYTF.

V is TRBV20-1 and J is TRBJ2-2; 14 bases match TRBD2. There are 18 residues in the CDR3. V lost 2 bases to trimming and J lost 5 bases; unmatched junction nucleotides: 10. Germline lookup yields CDR1 DFQATT and CDR2 SNEGSKA (reference sequence). The CDR3, as DNA: TGCAGTGCTAGACCCCCCGGACTAGCGGGAGGAGAGACCGGGGAGCTGTTTTTT. It codes for CSARPPGLAGGETGELFF.